A single sample gave rise to the 24 T cell receptor beta chains below, sequenced in a study of blood T cell repertoires in COVID-19. Assay: immunoSEQ multiplex PCR; the TCRdb copy retains only in-frame clones and omits some. Of about 120,000 clones listed, 90% were seen once; the top ten hold 3.5% to 4.5%. The specimen sequenced was peripheral blood. The receptors were sampled from a woman aged 55-70 years with COVID-19, enrolled during active disease.

J is TRBJ2-1 and V is TRBV11-2; a weak D match, TRBD1 (5 bases). V lost 0 bases and J lost 0, with 6 bases in between. The germline CDR1 and CDR2 sequences are SGHAT and FQNNGV. The CDR3 totals 15 residues. The CDR3 bases are TGTGCCAGCAGCTTAGAACAGGACTCCTACAATGAGCAGTTCTTC. Translating gives CASSLEQDSYNEQFF. Supplemented by reference TRBV11-2 and TRBJ2-1, the full variable domain reads EAGVAQSPRYKIIEKRQSVAFWCNPISGHATLYWYQQILGQGPKLLIQFQNNGVVDDSQLPKDRFSAERLKGVDSTLKIQPAKLEDSAVYLCASSLEQDSYNEQFFGPGTRLTVL.

This chain connects TRBV5-8 to TRBJ1-5; weak D call: TRBD1 (5 bases). Germline V gene data show CDR1 as SGHTS and CDR2 as YDEGEE. V was clipped by 0 bases and J by 11 bases, with 9 bases between them. The CDR3 has 12 residues. CDR3 DNA sequence: TGTGCCAGCAGCTTGGAGGGGTGGTCCCAGCATTTT. It is translated as CASSLEGWSQHF. Full variable domain (rest looked up from reference TRBV5-8 and TRBJ1-5): EAGVTQSPTHLIKTRGQQATLRCSPISGHTSVYWYQQALGLGLQFLLWYDEGEERNRGNFPPRFSGRQFPNYSSELNVNALELEDSALYLCASSLEGWSQHFGDGTRLSIL.

V is TRBV9 and J is TRBJ2-3; TRBD2 aligns across 11 bases. The CDR3 covers 20 residues. V dropped 0 bases and J dropped 4; count of bases not matched to a gene: 16. Looked up from germline, CDR1 is SGDLS and CDR2 is YYNGEE. CDR3 DNA sequence: TGTGCCAGCAGCGTAGGGATTAGCGGGGGGGCGGGTACCTATGCAGATACGCAGTATTTT. Protein product: CASSVGISGGAGTYADTQYF.

This chain uses TRBV19 with TRBJ2-7, with D possibly TRBD1 on 6 matching bases. Germline lookup yields CDR1 LNHDA and CDR2 SQIVND (reference sequence). The CDR3 spans 13 residues. Trimming removed 7 bases from V and 3 bases from J, with 13 bases in between. DNA for the CDR3: TGTGCCAGTACAAGGACAGAAAACTACGAGCAGTACTTC. Encoded protein: CASTRTENYEQYF.

The rearrangement links TRBV2 to TRBJ1-6, with 9 positions matching TRBD1. Germline values: CDR1 SNHLY, CDR2 FYNNEI. The CDR3 contains 15 residues. V lost 6 bases, J lost 10 bases, and 10 bases stayed unmatched. CDR3 in DNA: TGTGCCAGCAGCCAACGGACAGGGGAATCCTCACCCCTCCACTTT. Its protein is CASSQRTGESSPLHF. Full variable domain (remainder filled in from reference TRBV2 and TRBJ1-6): EPEVTQTPSHQVTQMGQEVILRCVPISNHLYFYWYRQILGQKVEFLVSFYNNEISEKSEIFDDQFSVERPDGSNFTLKIRSTKLEDSAMYFCASSQRTGESSPLHFGNGTRLTVT.

The chain links TRBV7-9 to TRBJ2-7, with TRBD1 matching over 7 bases. The ends lost 5 bases at V and 6 bases at J; junction bases unmatched: 13. The CDR3 covers 15 residues. Germline V gene sequence: CDR1 SEHNR, CDR2 FQNEAQ (reference sequence). The CDR3 bases are TGTGCCAGCAGCACAGGGGCAGGGGAACCCTCCGAGCAGTACTTC. It yields the protein CASSTGAGEPSEQYF.

There are a few counts of this clone. CDR3 sequence reads: CASSLSAGATEAFF. CDR3 coding DNA: TGTGCCAGCAGTTTATCGGCAGGGGCCACTGAAGCTTTCTTT. The J gene is TRBJ1-1, the V gene TRBV27, with a weak D call TRBD1 (6 bases). This CDR3 is 14 amino acids long. Germline assignment: CDR1 MNHEY and CDR2 SMNVEV (reference sequence). V dropped 0 bases and J dropped 4 bases, with 9 bases sitting between them.

V gene TRBV12-5 combines with J gene TRBJ1-5; 8 bases fit TRBD1. The CDR3 consists of 13 residues. Looked up from germline, CDR1 is LGHNT and CDR2 is FRNRAP. V shed 7 bases, J shed 7 bases, and the junction held 6 bases outside the gene matches. The CDR3 reads CASAQGAQQPQHF. The CDR3 DNA is TGTGCTAGTGCCCAGGGGGCTCAGCAGCCCCAGCATTTT.

This clone was recorded once. This chain links TRBV5-8 with TRBJ2-7, with D tentatively TRBD1 (6 bases). This CDR3 has 13 amino acids. The germline gives CDR1 SGHTS, CDR2 YDEGEE. Trimming removed 4 bases at V and 6 bases at J, with 14 bases between. CDR3 DNA sequence: TGTGCCAGCAGCCGAGTCCGAGGGGGCGAGCAGTACTTC. It encodes CASSRVRGGEQYF.

This clone has just one count. The chain carries TRBV30 and TRBJ1-2, with D tentatively TRBD1 (5 bases). CDR3 length: 15 amino acids. Germline lookup yields CDR1 GTSNPN and CDR2 SVGIG (reference sequence). V was clipped by 3 bases and J by 2 bases, with 16 bases between them. The CDR3 loop is CAWRGTAGGNYGYTF. The CDR3 nucleotides are TGTGCCTGGAGAGGGACTGCCGGAGGAAACTATGGCTACACCTTC.

The chain recombines TRBV5-6 with TRBJ1-2, with TRBD1 identical over 7 bases. Germline V gene lookup returns CDR1 SGHDT and CDR2 YYEEEE. V shed 0 bases, J shed 10 bases, and the junction held 6 bases outside the gene matches. This CDR3 comprises 13 residues. CDR3 bases: TGTGCCAGCAGCTTGGCAGGGGGGAGAGACTACACCTTC. Translation gives CASSLAGGRDYTF.

The V gene is TRBV19, the J gene TRBJ2-2; D is unresolved. The length of the CDR3 is 13 residues. The ends were cut back, 8 bases at V and 0 bases at J, with 7 bases in the middle. Germline V lookup: CDR1 LNHDA, CDR2 SQIVND (reference sequence). CDR3 region: CASHPPNTGELFF. The DNA for the CDR3 is TGTGCCAGTCATCCCCCGAACACCGGGGAGCTGTTTTTT.

The chain recombines TRBV7-9 with TRBJ1-1; 7 nucleotides match TRBD1. This CDR3 region has 13 residues. Looked up from germline, CDR1 is SEHNR and CDR2 is FQNEAQ (reference sequence). The V gene end was trimmed by 4 bases and the J gene end by 4 bases; junction bases not matched to a gene: 3. This CDR3 reads CASSSRQGTEAFF. As DNA, the CDR3 is TGTGCCAGCAGCTCTCGACAGGGCACTGAAGCTTTCTTT.

The chain couples TRBV5-1 to TRBJ2-3; D remains ambiguous. CDR3 length equals 16 residues. V was pared by 4 bases and J by 2 bases, with 17 bases between. Looked up from germline, CDR1 is SGHRS and CDR2 is YFSETQ. The CDR3 nucleotides are TGCGCCAGCAGCCCTACGCGCCTGCTTTCCACAGATACGCAGTATTTT. Its translation: CASSPTRLLSTDTQYF.

The rearrangement uses TRBV5-4 and TRBJ1-3, with D uncertain. Germline V lookup: CDR1 SGHNT, CDR2 YYREEE (reference sequence). The V gene lost 5 bases and the J gene lost 6 bases, with 12 bases spanning the gap. The CDR3 covers 13 residues. In nucleotides, the CDR3 is TGTGCCAGCAGTATGGCAGCGAAAAACACCATATATTTT. This translates into CASSMAAKNTIYF.

The gene calls are TRBV5-1 and TRBJ1-1, with TRBD1 matching 8 bases. Germline V CDR1 and CDR2: SGHRS, YFSETQ. The CDR3 is 14 residues long. Germline trimming cut 4 bases from V and 3 bases from J; bases unmatched to any gene: 5. The CDR3 DNA reads as TGCGCCAGCAGCACCCTGACAGGGGACACTGAAGCTTTCTTT. Translated: CASSTLTGDTEAFF.

The chain combines TRBV5-1 with TRBJ2-5, with D tentatively TRBD2 (5 bases). The CDR3 consists of 16 residues. Trimming shortened V by 1 base and J by 5 bases, and 18 bases separated the two germline ends. Germline loops: CDR1 SGHRS, CDR2 YFSETQ. The CDR3 DNA reads as TGCGCCAGCAGCTTGCTTCAGCGCCCGACGGGGGAGACCCAGTACTTC. As protein: CASSLLQRPTGETQYF.

The chain couples TRBV5-1 to TRBJ2-5; 11 bases map to TRBD1. The CDR3 totals 16 residues. CDR1 and CDR2 from the germline V gene are SGHRS and YFSETQ. V shed 4 bases and J 1 base; nucleotides not matched to a gene: 6. The DNA for the CDR3 is TGCGCCAGCAGCCCGCGGACAGGGGGCCTCCAAGAGACCCAGTACTTC. Protein sequence: CASSPRTGGLQETQYF.

The chain combines TRBV11-2 with TRBJ1-1; 7 positions agree with TRBD1. CDR3 length equals 15 residues. Germline CDR1 and CDR2: SGHAT and FQNNGV. Trimming at V came to 3 bases and at J to 6 bases, leaving 10 bases not matched to a gene. CDR3 DNA sequence: TGTGCCAGCAGCTTCCGGTTCAAGGGGGCCTCTGAAGCTTTCTTT. Translation gives CASSFRFKGASEAFF.

The CDR3 DNA reads TGTGCCAGCAGCGCGAAAGCGGTAGGCCCACGGTATTTT. Its translation: CASSAKAVGPRYF. V and J are TRBV6-4 and TRBJ2-3; possible D gene TRBD2, 5 bases. Germline CDR1 is MRHNA and CDR2 is SNTAGT. With 6 bases removed from V and 14 bases from J, the gap between germline ends came to 21 bases. This CDR3 has 13 amino acids.

V is TRBV19 and J is TRBJ2-7; possible D gene TRBD2, 6 bases. CDR1 is LNHDA and CDR2 is SQIVND in the germline V gene (reference sequence). The length of the CDR3 is 14 residues. V was shortened by 2 bases and J by 0 bases, with 8 bases between the two germline ends. In nucleotides, the CDR3 is TGTGCCAGTAGTATACGGGGGAGCTCCTACGAGCAGTACTTC. It codes for CASSIRGSSYEQYF.

The chain links TRBV4-3 to TRBJ1-1, with TRBD1 matching over 7 bases. After removal of 4 bases from V and 2 bases from J, the junction contained 7 bases not matched to a gene. The CDR3 sequence is 15 residues long. Germline CDR1 reads LGHNA; CDR2 reads YSLEER. In DNA, the CDR3 is TGCGCCAGCAGCCTCTTTGAGGGGGCCAACACTGAAGCTTTCTTT. As protein: CASSLFEGANTEAFF.

V gene TRBV30 combines with J gene TRBJ1-5, with a weak D call TRBD1 (6 bases). The V gene's germline CDR1 is GTSNPN and CDR2 SVGIG (reference sequence). Trimming cost V 1 base and J 9 bases, with 13 bases left between them. The CDR3 runs 13 residues. DNA for the CDR3: TGTGCCTGGAGTGGCGGGGGGCGACGGCCCCAGCATTTT. Amino acid sequence: CAWSGGGRRPQHF.

The rearrangement uses TRBV6-1 and TRBJ1-1, with D perhaps TRBD1 (6 bases). V lost 2 bases and J lost 3, with 10 bases in between. CDR1 MNHNS and CDR2 SASEGT come from the germline V gene. The CDR3 loop spans 14 amino acids. CDR3 sequence reads: CASSEQGYDTEAFF. The CDR3 coding sequence is TGTGCCAGCAGTGAACAGGGGTACGACACTGAAGCTTTCTTT.